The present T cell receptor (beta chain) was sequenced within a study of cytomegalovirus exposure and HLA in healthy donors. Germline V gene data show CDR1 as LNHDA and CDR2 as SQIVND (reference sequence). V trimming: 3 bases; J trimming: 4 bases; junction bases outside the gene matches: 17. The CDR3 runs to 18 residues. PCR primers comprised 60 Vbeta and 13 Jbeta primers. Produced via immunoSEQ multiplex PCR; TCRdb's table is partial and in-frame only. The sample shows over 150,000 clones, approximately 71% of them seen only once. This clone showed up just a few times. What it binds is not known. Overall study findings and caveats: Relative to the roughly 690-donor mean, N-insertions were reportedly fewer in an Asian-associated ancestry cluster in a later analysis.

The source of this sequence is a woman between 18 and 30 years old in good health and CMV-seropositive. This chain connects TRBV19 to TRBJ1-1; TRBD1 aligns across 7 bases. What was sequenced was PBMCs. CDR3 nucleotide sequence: TGTGCCAGTAGTATCCCCCGACAGGGTAGCGGTATTAGCACTGAAGCTTTCTTT. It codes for CASSIPRQGSGISTEAFF. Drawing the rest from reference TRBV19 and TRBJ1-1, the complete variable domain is DGGITQSPKYLFRKEGQNVTLSCEQNLNHDAMYWYRQDPGQGLRLIYYSQIVNDFQKGDIAEGYSVSREKKESFPLTVTSAQKNPTAFYLCASSIPRQGSGISTEAFFGQGTRLTVV.